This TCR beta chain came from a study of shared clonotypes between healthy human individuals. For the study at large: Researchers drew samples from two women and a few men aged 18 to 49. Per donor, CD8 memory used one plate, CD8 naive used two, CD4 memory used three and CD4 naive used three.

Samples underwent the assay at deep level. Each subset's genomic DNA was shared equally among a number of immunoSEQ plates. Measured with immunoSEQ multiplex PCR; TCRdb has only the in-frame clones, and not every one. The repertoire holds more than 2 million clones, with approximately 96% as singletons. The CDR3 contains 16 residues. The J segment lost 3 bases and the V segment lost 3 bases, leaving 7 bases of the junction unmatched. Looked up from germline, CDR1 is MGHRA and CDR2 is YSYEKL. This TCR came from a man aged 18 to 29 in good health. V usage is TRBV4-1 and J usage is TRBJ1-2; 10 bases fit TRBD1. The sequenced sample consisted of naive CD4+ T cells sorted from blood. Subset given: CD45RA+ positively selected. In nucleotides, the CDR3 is TGCGCCAGCAGCCATCTAACCGGGACAGGGGACTATGGCTACACCTTC. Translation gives CASSHLTGTGDYGYTF.